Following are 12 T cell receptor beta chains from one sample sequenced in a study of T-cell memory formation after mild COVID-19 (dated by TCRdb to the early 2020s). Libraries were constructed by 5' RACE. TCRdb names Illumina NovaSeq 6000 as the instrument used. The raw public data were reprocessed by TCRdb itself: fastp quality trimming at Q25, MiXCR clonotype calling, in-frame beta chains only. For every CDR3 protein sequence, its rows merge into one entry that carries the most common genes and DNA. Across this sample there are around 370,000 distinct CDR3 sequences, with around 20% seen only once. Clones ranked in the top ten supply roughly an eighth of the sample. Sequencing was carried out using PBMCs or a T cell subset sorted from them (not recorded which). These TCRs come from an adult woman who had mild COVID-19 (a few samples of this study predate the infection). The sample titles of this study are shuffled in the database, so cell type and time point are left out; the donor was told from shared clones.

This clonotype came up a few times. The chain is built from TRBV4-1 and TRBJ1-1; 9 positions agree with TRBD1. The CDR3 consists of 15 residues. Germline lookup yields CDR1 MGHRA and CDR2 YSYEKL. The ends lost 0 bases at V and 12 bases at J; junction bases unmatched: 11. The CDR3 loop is CASSQDRTGTGKTFF. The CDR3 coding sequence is TGCGCCAGCAGCCAAGATCGGACCGGGACAGGGAAGACTTTCTTT.

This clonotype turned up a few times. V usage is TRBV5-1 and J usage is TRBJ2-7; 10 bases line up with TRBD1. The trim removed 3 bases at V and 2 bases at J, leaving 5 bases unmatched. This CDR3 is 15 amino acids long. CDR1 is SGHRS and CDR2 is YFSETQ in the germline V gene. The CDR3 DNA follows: TGCGCCAGCAGCTCCCGGGACAGGGGAACCTACGAGCAGTACTTC. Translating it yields CASSSRDRGTYEQYF.

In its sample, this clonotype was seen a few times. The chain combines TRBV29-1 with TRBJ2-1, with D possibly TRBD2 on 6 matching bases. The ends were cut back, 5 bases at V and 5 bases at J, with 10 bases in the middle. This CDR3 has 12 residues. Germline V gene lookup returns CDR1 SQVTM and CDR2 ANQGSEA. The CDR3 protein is CSVRGVHNEQFF. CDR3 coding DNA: TGCAGCGTTCGCGGGGTCCACAATGAGCAGTTCTTC.

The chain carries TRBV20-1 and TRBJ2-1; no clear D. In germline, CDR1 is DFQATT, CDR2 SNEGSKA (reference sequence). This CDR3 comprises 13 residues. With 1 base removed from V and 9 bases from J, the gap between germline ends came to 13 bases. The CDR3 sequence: CSARVGAAGEQFF. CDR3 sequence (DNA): TGCAGTGCTAGAGTGGGTGCGGCAGGTGAGCAGTTCTTC.

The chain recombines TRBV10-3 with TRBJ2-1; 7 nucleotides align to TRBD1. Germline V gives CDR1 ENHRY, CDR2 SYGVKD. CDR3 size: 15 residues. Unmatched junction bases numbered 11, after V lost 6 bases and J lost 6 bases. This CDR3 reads CAIRGTGAGPNEQFF. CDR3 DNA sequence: TGTGCCATCAGAGGAACAGGGGCCGGACCCAATGAGCAGTTCTTC.

CDR3 sequence (DNA): TGCGCCAGCAGCTGGGAACAGGGGAATGGCTACACCTTC. Its protein is CASSWEQGNGYTF. V gene TRBV5-1 combines with J gene TRBJ1-2; 7 bases fit TRBD1. Germline V gene sequence: CDR1 SGHRS, CDR2 YFSETQ. The ends lost 3 bases at V and 6 bases at J; junction bases unmatched: 5. The CDR3 is made up of 13 amino acids. Full variable domain (rest looked up from reference TRBV5-1 and TRBJ1-2): KAGVTQTPRYLIKTRGQQVTLSCSPISGHRSVSWYQQTPGQGLQFLFEYFSETQRNKGNFPGRFSGRQFSNSRSEMNVSTLELGDSALYLCASSWEQGNGYTFGSGTRLTVV.

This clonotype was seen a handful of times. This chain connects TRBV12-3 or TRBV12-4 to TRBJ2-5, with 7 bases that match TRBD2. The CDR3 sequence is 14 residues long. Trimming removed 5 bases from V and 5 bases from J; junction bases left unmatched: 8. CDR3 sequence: CASSPGLPLETQYF. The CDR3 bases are TGTGCCAGCAGTCCGGGACTACCCTTGGAGACCCAGTACTTC.

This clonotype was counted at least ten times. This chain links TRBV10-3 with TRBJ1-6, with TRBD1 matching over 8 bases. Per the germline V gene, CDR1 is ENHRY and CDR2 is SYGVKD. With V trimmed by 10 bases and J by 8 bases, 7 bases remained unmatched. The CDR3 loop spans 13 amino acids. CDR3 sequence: CATATGGDSPLHF. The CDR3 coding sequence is TGTGCCACCGCTACAGGGGGTGATTCACCCCTCCACTTT.

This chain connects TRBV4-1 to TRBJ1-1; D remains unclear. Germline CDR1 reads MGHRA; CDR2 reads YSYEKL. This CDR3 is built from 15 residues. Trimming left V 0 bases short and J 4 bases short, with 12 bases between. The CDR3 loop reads CASSQEGQVGTEAFF. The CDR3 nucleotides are TGCGCCAGCAGCCAAGAAGGGCAGGTCGGCACTGAAGCTTTCTTT.

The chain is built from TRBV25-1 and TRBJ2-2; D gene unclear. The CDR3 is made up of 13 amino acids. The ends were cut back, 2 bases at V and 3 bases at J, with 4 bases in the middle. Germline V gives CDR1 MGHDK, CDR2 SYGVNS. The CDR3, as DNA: TGTGCCAGCAGTGAACAAGACACCGGGGAGCTGTTTTTT. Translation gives CASSEQDTGELFF.

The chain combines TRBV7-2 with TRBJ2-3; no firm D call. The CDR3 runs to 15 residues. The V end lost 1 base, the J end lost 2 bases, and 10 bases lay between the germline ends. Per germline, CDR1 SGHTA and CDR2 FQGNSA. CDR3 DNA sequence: TGTGCCAGCAGCTTAGAGATCTCCCCCACAGATACGCAGTATTTT. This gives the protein CASSLEISPTDTQYF.

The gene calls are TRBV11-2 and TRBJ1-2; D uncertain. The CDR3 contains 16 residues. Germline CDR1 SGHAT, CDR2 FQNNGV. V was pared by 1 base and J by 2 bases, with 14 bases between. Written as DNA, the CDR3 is TGTGCCAGCAGCTTAGGGCCTAGGACGGGCAACTATGGCTACACCTTC. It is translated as CASSLGPRTGNYGYTF.